The subject of this entry is one T cell receptor beta chain. Its target is unknown. This record comes from a study of post-analysis software for immune sequencing data. General observations from the study: Samples from a shared batch, those prepared together, strongly co-clustered by F measure. Controls had significantly higher normalized Chao1 diversity than multiple sclerosis patients.

Libraries were made from TCR beta cDNA, and they carried unique molecular identifiers. Input populations of 1 to 10 million T cells gave rise to a few hundred thousand cDNA molecules. Each CDR3 protein is one row after TCRdb ran MiXCR on the PCR reads. The sample lists 740,000 or so distinct CDR3 sequences, approximately 53% occurring once. Material for sequencing was blood. This clonotype was obtained from a girl aged 5-17 years with multiple sclerosis.

The CDR3 loop is CSVGTGRGGYTF. Written as DNA, the CDR3 is TGCAGCGTTGGGACAGGGAGAGGTGGCTACACCTTC. The V call is TRBV29-1, the J call TRBJ1-2; 8 nucleotides agree with TRBD1. The V gene end was trimmed by 4 bases and the J gene end by 7 bases; junction bases not matched to a gene: 5. This CDR3 has 12 amino acids. Per germline, CDR1 SQVTM and CDR2 ANQGSEA.